This T cell receptor (beta chain) was captured by sequencing in a study of human T cells and chemical hapten exposure. Study-wide context: Patch tests containing 0.01% DPC, applied to the upper back, were read at 6 days. Patients, chiefly female, had alopecia areata, totalis or universalis. Study-wide results and limits: There was no change with DPC sensitization in TCRs above 1 in 1000 frequency.

V lost 4 bases to trimming and J lost 0 bases, with 14 bases between them. The CDR3 runs to 16 residues. Germline loops: CDR1 SGHRS, CDR2 YFSETQ. This clonotype was observed a few times. Its antigen is unknown. MiXCR was run by TCRdb on the RACE reads, yielding one entry per CDR3 protein. This table holds about 360,000 distinct CDR3 sequences, around 6.9% found once. As for time point: patch test 1, 2 weeks after DPC sensitization. Treatment here: therapeutic diphenylcyclopropenone sensitization with weekly scalp DPC. Sequences were derived from whole blood, sampled in connection with sensitization to the hapten diphenylcyclopropenone (DPC). This sequence joins TRBV5-1 and TRBJ1-3, with D maybe TRBD1 (6 bases). The sequence was collected from a woman between 18 and 29 years old with alopecia areata. Some clones in this sample may be carry-over from other donors' samples. DNA of the CDR3: TGCGCCAGCAGCACCCAAGGACAGAGCTCTGGAAACACCATATATTTT. Encoded protein: CASSTQGQSSGNTIYF.